This T cell receptor (beta chain) originates from a study of regulatory T cells in long-lasting Graves disease. Study-level points and caveats: Among the persistent patients, thousands of public clonotypes were shared, more than the approximately 960 shared among new patients.

With respect to this clonotype: Its antigen is still unknown.

Time point of the sample: persistent/refractory GD, antithyroid drugs over 5 years with positive TRAb. The TCR library was made from RNA that had been extracted from PBMCs in TRIzol. Xi'an, China, was home to the endocrinology department that provided patients. Germline lookup yields CDR1 MNHEY and CDR2 SVGEGT. Trimming at V came to 6 bases and at J to 4 bases, leaving 9 bases not matched to a gene. The CDR3 is 14 amino acids. For TCR beta, libraries came from iRepertoire HTBI primers and Arm-PCR of CDR3 regions. Original handling: The samples included 60 to 65 TRBV and about 13 TRBJ segments. MiXCR, run by TCRdb on the multiplex PCR reads, gives a single entry per CDR3 protein. These V and J calls derive from TCRdb rather than the authors' analysis. The table lists hundreds of thousands of distinct CDR3 sequences, around 30% of them singletons.

The sequenced sample was peripheral blood mononuclear cells (PBMCs), obtained when the disease was refractory, from a patient treated with antithyroid drugs. The chain combines TRBV6-2 or TRBV6-3 with TRBJ2-7, with 7 bases fitting TRBD2. The source is a female donor with Graves disease. The CDR3 region is CASRWLADRYEQYF. The CDR3 bases are TGTGCCAGCAGATGGCTAGCGGATCGGTACGAGCAGTACTTC.